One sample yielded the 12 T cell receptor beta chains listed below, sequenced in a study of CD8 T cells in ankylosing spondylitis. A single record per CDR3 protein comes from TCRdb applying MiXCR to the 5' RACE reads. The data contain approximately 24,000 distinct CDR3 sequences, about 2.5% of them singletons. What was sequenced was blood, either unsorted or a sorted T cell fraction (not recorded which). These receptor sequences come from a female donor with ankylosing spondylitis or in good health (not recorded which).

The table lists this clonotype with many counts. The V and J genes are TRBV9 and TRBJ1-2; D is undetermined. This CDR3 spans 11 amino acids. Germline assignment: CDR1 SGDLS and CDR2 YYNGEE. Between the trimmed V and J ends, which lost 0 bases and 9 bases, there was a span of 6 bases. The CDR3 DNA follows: TGTGCCAGCAGCGTAGATGAGAGCTACACCTTC. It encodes CASSVDESYTF.

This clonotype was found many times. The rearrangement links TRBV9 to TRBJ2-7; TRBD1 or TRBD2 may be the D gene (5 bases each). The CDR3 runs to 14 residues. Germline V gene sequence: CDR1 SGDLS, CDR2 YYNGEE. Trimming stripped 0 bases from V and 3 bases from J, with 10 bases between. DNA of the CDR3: TGTGCCAGCAGCGTAGGCCGGGACCGCTACGAGCAGTACTTC. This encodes CASSVGRDRYEQYF.

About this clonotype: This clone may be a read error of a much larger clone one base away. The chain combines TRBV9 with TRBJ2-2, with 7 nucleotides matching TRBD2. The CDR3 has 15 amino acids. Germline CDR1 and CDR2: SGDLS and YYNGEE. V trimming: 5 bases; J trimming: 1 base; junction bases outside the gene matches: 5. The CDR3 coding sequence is TGTGCCAGCAGAGAAGCGGGGAAGAACACCGGGGAGCTGTTTTTT. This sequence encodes CASREAGKNTGELFF. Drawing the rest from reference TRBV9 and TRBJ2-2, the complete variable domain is DSGVTQTPKHLITATGQRVTLRCSPRSGDLSVYWYQQSLDQGLQFLIQYYNGEERAKGNILERFSAQQFPDLHSELNLSSLELGDSALYFCASREAGKNTGELFFGEGSRLTVL.

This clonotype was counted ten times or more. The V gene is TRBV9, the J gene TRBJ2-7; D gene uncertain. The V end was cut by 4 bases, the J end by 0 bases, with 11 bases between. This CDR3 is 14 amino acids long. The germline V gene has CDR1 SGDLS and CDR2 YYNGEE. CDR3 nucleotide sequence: TGTGCCAGCAGCTCGCGACCCAACTCCTACGAGCAGTACTTC. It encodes CASSSRPNSYEQYF.

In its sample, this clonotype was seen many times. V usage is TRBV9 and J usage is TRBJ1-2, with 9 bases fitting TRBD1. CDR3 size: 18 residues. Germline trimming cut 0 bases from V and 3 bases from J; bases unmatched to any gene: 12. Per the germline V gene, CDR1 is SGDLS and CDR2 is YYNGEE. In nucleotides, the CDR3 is TGTGCCAGCAGCGTAGCGACGGGACAGGGTATTTTCGACTATGGCTACACCTTC. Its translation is CASSVATGQGIFDYGYTF.

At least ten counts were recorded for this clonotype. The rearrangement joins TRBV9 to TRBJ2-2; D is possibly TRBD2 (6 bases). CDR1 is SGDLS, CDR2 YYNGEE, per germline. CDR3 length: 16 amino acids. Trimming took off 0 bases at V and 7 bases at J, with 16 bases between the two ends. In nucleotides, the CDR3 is TGTGCCAGCAGCGTAGTACCGGGAACGGGGGTCGGGGAGCTGTTTTTT. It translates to CASSVVPGTGVGELFF.

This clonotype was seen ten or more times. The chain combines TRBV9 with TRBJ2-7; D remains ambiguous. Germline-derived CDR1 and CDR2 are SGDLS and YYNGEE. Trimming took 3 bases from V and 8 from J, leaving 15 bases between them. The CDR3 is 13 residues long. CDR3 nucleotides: TGTGCCAGCAGCGACTTAAACAATCTCCAGCAGTACTTC. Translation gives CASSDLNNLQQYF.

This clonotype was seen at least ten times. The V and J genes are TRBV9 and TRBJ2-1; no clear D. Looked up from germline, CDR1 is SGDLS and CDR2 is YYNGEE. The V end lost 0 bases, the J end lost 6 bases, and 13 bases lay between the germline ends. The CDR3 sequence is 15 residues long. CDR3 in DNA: TGTGCCAGCAGCGTAGCTGAGTTTTCTGGCAATGAGCAGTTCTTC. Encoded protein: CASSVAEFSGNEQFF.

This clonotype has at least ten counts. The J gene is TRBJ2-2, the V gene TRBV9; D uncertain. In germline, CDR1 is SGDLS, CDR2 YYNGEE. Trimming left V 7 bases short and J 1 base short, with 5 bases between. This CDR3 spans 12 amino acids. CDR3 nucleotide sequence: TGTGCCAGCGGGCAGAACACCGGGGAGCTGTTTTTT. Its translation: CASGQNTGELFF.

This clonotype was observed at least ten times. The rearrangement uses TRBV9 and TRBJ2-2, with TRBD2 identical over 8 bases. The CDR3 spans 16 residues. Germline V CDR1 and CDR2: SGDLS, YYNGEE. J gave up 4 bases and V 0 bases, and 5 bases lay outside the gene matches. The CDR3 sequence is CASSVGAGGSTGELFF. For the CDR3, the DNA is TGTGCCAGCAGCGTAGGTGCGGGGGGATCCACCGGGGAGCTGTTTTTT. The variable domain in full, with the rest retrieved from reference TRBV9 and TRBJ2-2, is DSGVTQTPKHLITATGQRVTLRCSPRSGDLSVYWYQQSLDQGLQFLIQYYNGEERAKGNILERFSAQQFPDLHSELNLSSLELGDSALYFCASSVGAGGSTGELFFGEGSRLTVL.

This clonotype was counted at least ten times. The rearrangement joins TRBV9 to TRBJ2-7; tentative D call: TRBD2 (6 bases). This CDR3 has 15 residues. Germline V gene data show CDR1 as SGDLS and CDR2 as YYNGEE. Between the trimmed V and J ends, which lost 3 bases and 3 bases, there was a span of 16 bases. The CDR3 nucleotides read TGTGCCAGCAGCGGTGGGCGGGAAACCCTCTACGAGCAGTACTTC. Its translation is CASSGGRETLYEQYF.

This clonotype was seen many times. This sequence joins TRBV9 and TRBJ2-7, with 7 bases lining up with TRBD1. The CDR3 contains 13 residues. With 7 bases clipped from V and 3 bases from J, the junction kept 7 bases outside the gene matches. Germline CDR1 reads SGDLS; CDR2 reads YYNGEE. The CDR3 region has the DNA TGTGCCAGCTCCCGAGGGACAGTCTACGAGCAGTACTTC. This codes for CASSRGTVYEQYF.